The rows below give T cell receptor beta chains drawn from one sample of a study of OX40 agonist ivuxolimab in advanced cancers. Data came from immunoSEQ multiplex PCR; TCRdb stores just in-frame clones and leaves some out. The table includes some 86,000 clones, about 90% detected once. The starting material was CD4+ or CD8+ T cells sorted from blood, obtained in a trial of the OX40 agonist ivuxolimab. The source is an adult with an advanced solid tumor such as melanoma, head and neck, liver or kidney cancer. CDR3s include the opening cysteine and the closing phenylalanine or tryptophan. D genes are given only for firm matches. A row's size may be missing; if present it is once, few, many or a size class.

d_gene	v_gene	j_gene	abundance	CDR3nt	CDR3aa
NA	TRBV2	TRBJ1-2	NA	TGTGCCAGCAGTGAGGGGTCGGGCAGCTATGGCTACACCTTC	CASSEGSGSYGYTF
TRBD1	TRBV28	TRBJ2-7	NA	TGTGCCAGCAGTATCCGGGACAGGGGCTACGAGCAGTACTTC	CASSIRDRGYEQYF
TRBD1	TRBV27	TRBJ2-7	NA	TGTGCCAGCAGACCGGACAGGGAAACCTACGAGCAGTACTTC	CASRPDRETYEQYF
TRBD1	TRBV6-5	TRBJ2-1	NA	TGTGCCAGCAGTTACGGGACAGGGAACAATGAGCAGTTCTTC	CASSYGTGNNEQFF
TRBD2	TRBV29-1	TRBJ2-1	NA	TGCAGCGTTGAAGGCAACCCGGGACTAGCGGCCTACTCCTACAATGAGCAGTTCTTC	CSVEGNPGLAAYSYNEQFF
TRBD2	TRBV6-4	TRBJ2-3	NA	TGTGCCAGCAGTGAGGGGACTAGCGGGACAGATACGCAGTATTTT	CASSEGTSGTDTQYF
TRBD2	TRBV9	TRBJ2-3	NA	TGTGCCAGCAGCGTAGAATCTAGCGGGATAGATACGCAGTATTTT	CASSVESSGIDTQYF
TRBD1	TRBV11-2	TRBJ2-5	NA	TGTGCCAGCAGCTTCCGACAGGGTCCGGGAGAGACCCAGTACTTC	CASSFRQGPGETQYF
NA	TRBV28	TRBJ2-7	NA	TGTGCCAGCAGTTTCCCCGATAGGGGGGTTGTGAACGAGCAGTACTTC	CASSFPDRGVVNEQYF
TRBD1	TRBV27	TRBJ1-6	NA	TGTGCCAGCAGGCGACAGGGTTGGGAAGATAATTCACCCCTCCACTTT	CASRRQGWEDNSPLHF
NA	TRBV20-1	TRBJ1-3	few	TGCAGTCTTCGGGCAGGAAACACCATATATTTT	CSLRAGNTIYF
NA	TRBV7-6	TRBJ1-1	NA	TGTGCCAGCACTCCGGGAAACTCGAACACTGAAGCTTTCTTT	CASTPGNSNTEAFF
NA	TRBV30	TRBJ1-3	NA	TGTGCCTGCCTTACACCGGGCGGAAACACCATATATTTT	CACLTPGGNTIYF
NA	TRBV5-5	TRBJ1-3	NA	TGTGCCAGCAGCCGAGACGGGGGCGCTGGAAACACCATATATTTT	CASSRDGGAGNTIYF
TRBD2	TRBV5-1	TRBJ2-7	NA	TGCGCCAGCAGCTTGGAAAGCGGGGGCGCCTCCTACGAGCAGTACTTC	CASSLESGGASYEQYF
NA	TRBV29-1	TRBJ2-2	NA	TGCAGCGTTGAAGATCGAGATACCGGGGAGCTGTTTTTT	CSVEDRDTGELFF
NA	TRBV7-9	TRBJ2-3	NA	TGTGCCAGCAGCTTAGGACCCGGAGGGGGGGCAGATACGCAGTATTTT	CASSLGPGGGADTQYF
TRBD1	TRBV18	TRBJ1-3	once	TGTGCCAGCTCCCCTGGACAGGGCGGCTACTCTGGAAACACCATATATTTT	CASSPGQGGYSGNTIYF
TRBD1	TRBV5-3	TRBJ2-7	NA	TGTGCCAGAAACAGGGGGCCGGCCTACGAGCAGTACTTC	CARNRGPAYEQYF
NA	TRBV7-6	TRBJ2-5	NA	TGTGCCAGCAGCTTAGTTTTAGCGGCCCAAGAGACCCAGTACTTC	CASSLVLAAQETQYF
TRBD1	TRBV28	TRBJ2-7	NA	TGTGCCAGCAGGACGGGACAGGGCAACTACGAGCAGTACTTC	CASRTGQGNYEQYF
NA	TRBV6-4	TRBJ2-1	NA	TGTGCCAGCAGTGATTCCGCCTGGGCTAGGGCGTATGAGCAGTTCTTC	CASSDSAWARAYEQFF
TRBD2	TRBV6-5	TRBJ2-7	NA	TGTGCCAGCAGTTTAACTAGCGGATACTCCTACGAGCAGTACTTC	CASSLTSGYSYEQYF
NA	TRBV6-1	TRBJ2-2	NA	TGTGCCAGCAGCAAGCTCGGGGAGCTGTTTTTT	CASSKLGELFF
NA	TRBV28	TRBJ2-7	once	TGTGCCAGCAGGCGCAGGGGGGGGCGTGACGAGCAGTACTTC	CASRRRGGRDEQYF
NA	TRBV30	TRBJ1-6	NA	TGTGCCTGGAGTACAGGGCAGGGGTCGCCACCCCTCCACTTT	CAWSTGQGSPPLHF
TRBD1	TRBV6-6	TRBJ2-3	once	TGTGCCAGCAGTTGGCAGACAGGGAGCACAGATACGCAGTATTTT	CASSWQTGSTDTQYF
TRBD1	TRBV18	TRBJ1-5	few	TGTGCCAGCTCACTAGGGACAGCAGTGGATCAGCCCCAGCATTTT	CASSLGTAVDQPQHF
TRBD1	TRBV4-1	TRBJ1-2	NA	TGCGCCAGCAGCTCGGGACAGCAGTTAGGGGGCTACACCTTC	CASSSGQQLGGYTF
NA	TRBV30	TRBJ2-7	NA	TGTGCCTGGACCGGACAATCCTACGAGCAGTACTTC	CAWTGQSYEQYF
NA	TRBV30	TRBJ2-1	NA	TGTGCCTGGAGTGTATCTCTCCTAGCAAATGAGCAGTTCTTC	CAWSVSLLANEQFF
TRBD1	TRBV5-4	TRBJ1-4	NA	TGTGCCAGCAGCTCGGCCGGGACAGGGGGCGGCAAGGTGTTTTTT	CASSSAGTGGGKVFF
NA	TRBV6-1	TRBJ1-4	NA	TGTGCCAGCAGGGAGGACGTTGCAACTAATGAAAAACTGTTTTTT	CASREDVATNEKLFF
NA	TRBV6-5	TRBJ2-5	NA	TGTGCCAGCAGTTCGACGGTGACGAGCGAGACCCAGTACTTC	CASSSTVTSETQYF
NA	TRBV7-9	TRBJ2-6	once	TGTGCCAGCAGCCCTCGGGGACACTCTGGGGCCAACGTCCTGACTTTC	CASSPRGHSGANVLTF